The present T cell receptor beta chain was sequenced within a study of cytomegalovirus exposure and HLA in healthy donors. Study findings and constraints: The study found most TCR sequences rare, yet found some public TCRs in many donors.

A remark on this clone: The antigen is undetermined.

Only in-frame clones appear in the TCRdb table, and some are missing; sequencing was by immunoSEQ multiplex PCR. The sample records about 300,000 clones, roughly 90% being singletons. This CDR3 has 17 amino acids. J was trimmed by 8 bases and V by 3 bases; bases with no gene match: 10. Germline values: CDR1 LNHDA, CDR2 SQIVND (reference sequence). The V and J genes are TRBV19 and TRBJ1-6; 10 bases align to TRBD1. The TCR comes from a woman aged 18-29 years in good health and CMV-seronegative. The sequencing sample was made of PBMCs. CDR3 nucleotides: TGTGCCAGTAGTATCGACCCCACCGGGACAGGGGATTCACCCCTCCACTTT. This gives the protein CASSIDPTGTGDSPLHF.